This is a list of T cell receptor beta chains from one sample in a study of beta chain features in type 1 diabetes. The assay was immunoSEQ multiplex PCR, and TCRdb's table has in-frame clones only and misses some. The profile shows about 370,000 clones, 8% to 10% of them singletons. The sample was central memory CD4+ T cells from blood. Receptors were obtained from a man in his thirties or forties with type 1 diabetes. The CDR3 runs from the conserved cysteine through the conserved F or W. Fields, in order: J gene, V gene, clone size, D gene, CDR3 DNA, CDR3 protein. The D gene is left open where the match is weak. Not every row has a clone size; where given, it reads once, few, many or a size class.

J: TRBJ2-6; V: TRBV5-4; size: few; D: TRBD2; DNA: TGTGCCAGCAGCCCGGGGGAGGGCGGGGCCAACGTCCTGACTTTC; CDR3: CASSPGEGGANVLTF
J: TRBJ1-1; V: TRBV6-5; size: few; D: NA; DNA: TGTGCCATCAGAGATGGACAGCCGAACACTGAAGCTTTCTTT; CDR3: CAIRDGQPNTEAFF
J: TRBJ2-7; V: TRBV5-6; size: few; D: NA; DNA: TGTGCCAGCAGCTTGGATGCGGGTACCCACTCCTACGAGCAGTACTTC; CDR3: CASSLDAGTHSYEQYF
J: TRBJ1-4; V: TRBV21-1; size: NA; D: NA; DNA: TGTGCCAGCAGCAAAAAGGTTCAGACTAATGAAAAACTGTTTTTT; CDR3: CASSKKVQTNEKLFF
J: TRBJ2-7; V: TRBV5-1; size: NA; D: TRBD1; DNA: TGCGCCAGCAGCTTACAAGGACAGGGGGCGTACGAGCAGTACTTC; CDR3: CASSLQGQGAYEQYF
J: TRBJ1-5; V: TRBV9; size: few; D: TRBD1; DNA: TGTGCCAGCAGCGTAGAAGGGACAGCGTACAGTTGGCCCCAGCATTTT; CDR3: CASSVEGTAYSWPQHF
J: TRBJ1-3; V: TRBV14; size: many; D: NA; DNA: TGTGCCAGCAGCCAAGCTAACACCATATATTTT; CDR3: CASSQANTIYF
J: TRBJ1-1; V: TRBV7-9; size: few; D: TRBD1; DNA: TGTGCCAGCAGCTTAGGACAGGGCGTGAACACTGAAGCTTTCTTT; CDR3: CASSLGQGVNTEAFF
J: TRBJ1-4; V: TRBV7-9; size: few; D: TRBD1; DNA: TGTGCCAGCAGTTATAACAGGGGGCTGGATGAAAAACTGTTTTTT; CDR3: CASSYNRGLDEKLFF
J: TRBJ2-5; V: TRBV11-2; size: few; D: NA; DNA: TGTGCCAGCAGCGACAGCGAAGAGACCCAGTACTTC; CDR3: CASSDSEETQYF
J: TRBJ2-1; V: TRBV7-9; size: few; D: TRBD2; DNA: TGTGCCAGCAGCTTAGAGGTAGCTACTAGCGGAAAACACAATGAGCAGTTCTTC; CDR3: CASSLEVATSGKHNEQFF
J: TRBJ2-6; V: TRBV16; size: NA; D: NA; DNA: TGTGCCAGCAGCGACCTGAAGAAGTCTGGGGCCAACGTCCTGACTTTC; CDR3: CASSDLKKSGANVLTF
J: TRBJ2-1; V: TRBV5-1; size: few; D: NA; DNA: TGCGCCAGCAGCTTGGATGCCAATGAGCAGTTCTTC; CDR3: CASSLDANEQFF
J: TRBJ1-1; V: TRBV5-4; size: NA; D: NA; DNA: TGTGCCAGCAGCTTGGACAGCTTGAACACTGAAGCTTTCTTT; CDR3: CASSLDSLNTEAFF
J: TRBJ2-4; V: TRBV11-2; size: many; D: TRBD2; DNA: TGTGCCAGCAGCTCGGCGACTAGCGGGTCCAAAAACATTCAGTACTTC; CDR3: CASSSATSGSKNIQYF
J: TRBJ1-5; V: TRBV5-1; size: NA; D: NA; DNA: TGCGCCAGCAGCGCGGTGGGTGGCCAAGATCAGCCCCAGCATTTT; CDR3: CASSAVGGQDQPQHF
J: TRBJ2-7; V: TRBV5-6; size: many; D: NA; DNA: TGTGCCAGCAGCTTGGTCGGGACAAACTACGAGCAGTACTTC; CDR3: CASSLVGTNYEQYF
J: TRBJ2-5; V: TRBV6-5; size: NA; D: TRBD1; DNA: TGTGCCCTGTCGGGACAGGGGGCGGAGACCCAGTACTTC; CDR3: CALSGQGAETQYF
J: TRBJ2-1; V: TRBV5-1; size: NA; D: NA; DNA: TGCGCCAGCAGCTTTTACAGGGTAGGGGGGAATGAGCAGTTCTTC; CDR3: CASSFYRVGGNEQFF
J: TRBJ2-7; V: TRBV10-3; size: NA; D: NA; DNA: TGTGCCATCCATAGGGACACCTCCTACGAGCAGTACTTC; CDR3: CAIHRDTSYEQYF
J: TRBJ2-7; V: TRBV7-2; size: once; D: TRBD1; DNA: TGTGCCAGCAGCCTGAACTCCGGGACAGGTTACCACGAGCAGTACTTC; CDR3: CASSLNSGTGYHEQYF
J: TRBJ2-7; V: TRBV7-9; size: NA; D: TRBD2; DNA: TGTGCCAGCAGCGAGACTAGCGGGGCAATCTACGAGCAGTACTTC; CDR3: CASSETSGAIYEQYF
J: TRBJ1-3; V: TRBV4-2; size: NA; D: NA; DNA: TGTGCCAGCAGCCATAGTACAGGAAGGGGCTCTGGAAACACCATATATTTT; CDR3: CASSHSTGRGSGNTIYF
J: TRBJ1-1; V: TRBV9; size: NA; D: TRBD1; DNA: TGTGCCAGCAGCCGGACCGGGACAGGGACAACTTTCTTT; CDR3: CASSRTGTGTTFF
J: TRBJ1-5; V: TRBV7-2; size: many; D: NA; DNA: TGTGCCAGCAGCTTCGGTCCCTCGGCGAATCAGCCCCAGCATTTT; CDR3: CASSFGPSANQPQHF
J: TRBJ1-4; V: TRBV4-1; size: NA; D: TRBD1; DNA: TGCGCCAGCAGCCAAGGTCGACAGGGACCTAATGAAAAACTGTTTTTT; CDR3: CASSQGRQGPNEKLFF
J: TRBJ1-4; V: TRBV4-1; size: NA; D: NA; DNA: TGCGCCAGCAGTGTTAATGGGAAACTGTTTTTT; CDR3: CASSVNGKLFF
J: TRBJ2-4; V: TRBV28; size: many; D: NA; DNA: TGTGCCAGCAGTTCAGGGTCCCTTCTAGCCAAAAACATTCAGTACTTC; CDR3: CASSSGSLLAKNIQYF
J: TRBJ2-3; V: TRBV5-4; size: NA; D: TRBD2; DNA: TGTGCCAGCACCCCGGGAGGGACTAGGAGCACAGATACGCAGTATTTT; CDR3: CASTPGGTRSTDTQYF
J: TRBJ1-6; V: TRBV27; size: NA; D: NA; DNA: TGTGCCAGCATCGACCTGGGTAATAATTCACCCCTCCACTTT; CDR3: CASIDLGNNSPLHF
J: TRBJ2-1; V: TRBV6-5; size: NA; D: NA; DNA: TGTGCCAGCAGCCCACTCCTGGGTAATGAGCAGTTCTTC; CDR3: CASSPLLGNEQFF
J: TRBJ2-1; V: TRBV2; size: few; D: NA; DNA: TGTGCCAGCAGTGAAACGAAGGGATACAATGAGCAGTTCTTC; CDR3: CASSETKGYNEQFF
J: TRBJ2-2; V: TRBV5-6; size: few; D: TRBD2; DNA: TGTGCCAGCAGCCCGCTAGCGGGAGGGCACGGGGAGCTGTTTTTT; CDR3: CASSPLAGGHGELFF
J: TRBJ1-2; V: TRBV7-3; size: NA; D: NA; DNA: TGCGCCAGCAGCCAACCAGACAGGTTACATGGCTACACCTTC; CDR3: CASSQPDRLHGYTF
J: TRBJ2-2; V: TRBV7-8; size: NA; D: NA; DNA: TGTGCCAGCAGCTTAGGGGTCGCCCTGAACACCGGGGAGCTGTTTTTT; CDR3: CASSLGVALNTGELFF
J: TRBJ2-7; V: TRBV7-9; size: NA; D: NA; DNA: TGTGCCGGAGAACAGGGCAACAGGTACGAGCAGTACTTC; CDR3: CAGEQGNRYEQYF